The source of this TCR beta chain is a study of beta chain features in type 1 diabetes. Sequencing targeted expressed TCRB transcripts, as all isolated RNA had been reverse transcribed. Method: immunoSEQ multiplex PCR; TCRdb's copy keeps in-frame clones and lacks some. This table has a few hundred thousand clones, 25% to 30% appearing once. This clone came up many times. V was cut by 1 base and J by 3 bases, with 7 bases left in between. From germline, CDR1 is SEHNR and CDR2 FQNEAQ (reference sequence). The CDR3 has 13 amino acids. Sequenced: central memory CD4+ T cells from blood. The chain is built from TRBV7-9 and TRBJ2-7, with D possibly being TRBD1 (5 bases). This TCR was recovered from a man under 40 in good health. In nucleotides, the CDR3 is TGTGCCAGCAGCTTAGGACAGTTCTACGAGCAGTACTTC. Protein sequence: CASSLGQFYEQYF.